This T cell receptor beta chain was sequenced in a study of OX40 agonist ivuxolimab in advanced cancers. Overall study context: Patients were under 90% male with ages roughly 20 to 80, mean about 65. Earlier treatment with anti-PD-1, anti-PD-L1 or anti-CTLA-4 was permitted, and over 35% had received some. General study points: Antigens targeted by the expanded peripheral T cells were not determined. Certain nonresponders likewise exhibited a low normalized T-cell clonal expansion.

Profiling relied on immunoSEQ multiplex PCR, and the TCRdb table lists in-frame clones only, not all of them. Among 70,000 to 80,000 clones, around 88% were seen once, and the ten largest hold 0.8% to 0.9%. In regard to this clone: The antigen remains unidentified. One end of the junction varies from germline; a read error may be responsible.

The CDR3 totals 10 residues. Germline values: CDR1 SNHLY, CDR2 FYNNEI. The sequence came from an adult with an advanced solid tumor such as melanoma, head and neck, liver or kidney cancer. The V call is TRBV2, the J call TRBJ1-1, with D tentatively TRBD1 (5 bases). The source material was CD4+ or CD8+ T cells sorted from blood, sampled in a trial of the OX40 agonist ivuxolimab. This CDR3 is CASSDRGPIF. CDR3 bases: TGTGCCAGCAGTGACCGGGGACCCATCTTT.